One and the same sample provided the 4 T cell receptor beta chains below, sequenced in a study of cytomegalovirus exposure and HLA in healthy donors. The repertoire was sequenced with immunoSEQ multiplex PCR; TCRdb's copy has only in-frame clones and lacks some. The table has 86,000 or so clones, around 96% seen once; the top ten hold around 1.6%. Sequencing was performed on PBMCs. All receptors come from a young man in good health and CMV-seropositive.

This clone was seen a single time. V is TRBV7-9 and J is TRBJ2-7; TRBD1 is a possible D gene (5 bases). The germline V gene encodes CDR1 SEHNR and CDR2 FQNEAQ (reference sequence). The CDR3 has 15 amino acids. V was trimmed by 5 bases and J by 2 bases, leaving 16 bases between them. The CDR3 sequence: CASSPLGQFAYEQYF. In DNA form, the CDR3 reads TGTGCCAGCAGCCCCTTGGGGCAGTTTGCCTACGAGCAGTACTTC.

This clone is labeled as medium-sized. J is TRBJ2-2 and V is TRBV4-2, with 9 bases aligning to TRBD2. Germline CDR1 reads LGHNA; CDR2 reads YNFKEQ. This CDR3 region has 20 residues. Unmatched junction bases numbered 14, after V lost 3 bases and J lost 0 bases. CDR3 loop: CASSQPTPSGDGSNTGELFF. The CDR3 DNA reads TGTGCCAGCAGCCAGCCGACCCCTAGCGGGGACGGCTCGAACACCGGGGAGCTGTTTTTT.

The chain combines TRBV2 with TRBJ2-5, with TRBD2 identical over 10 bases. With V trimmed by 1 base and J by 5 bases, 4 bases remained unmatched. Germline V gene data show CDR1 as SNHLY and CDR2 as FYNNEI. The CDR3 runs to 15 residues. In nucleotides, the CDR3 is TGTGCCAGCAGTGAAGTGGGTAGCGGGGGGGAGACCCAGTACTTC. Its protein is CASSEVGSGGETQYF.

The chain is built from TRBV27 and TRBJ2-7; 8 bases are a match to TRBD2. After removal of 6 bases from V and 1 base from J, the junction contained 8 bases not matched to a gene. Germline CDR1 reads MNHEY; CDR2 reads SMNVEV (reference sequence). CDR3 length equals 15 residues. The CDR3 loop is CASSPRAGGSYEQYF. The CDR3 bases are TGTGCCAGCAGCCCCAGGGCGGGAGGATCCTACGAGCAGTACTTC.